A selection of T cell receptor beta chains follows, all from one sample in a study of T cell changes during pregnancy in multiple sclerosis. Libraries were prepared by immunoSEQ multiplex PCR; TCRdb keeps only in-frame clonotypes and omits some of them. The table lists some 110,000 clones, about 94% of them singletons, with about 1.5% in the top ten. The specimen was peripheral blood, collected in the third trimester of pregnancy. Receptors were obtained from a female donor with multiple sclerosis, enrolled in a pregnancy study. The CDR3 runs from the conserved cysteine through the conserved F or W. A D gene is named only where the DNA matches it firmly. Part of the rows lack a size; the others show once, few, many or a class for expanded clones.

J gene | D gene | clone size | V gene | CDR3 DNA | CDR3 protein
TRBJ1-2 | . | . | TRBV28 | TGTGCCAGCAGTCCCCCGGGAGGGGGAAATGGCTACACCTTC | CASSPPGGGNGYTF
TRBJ2-7 | . | . | TRBV6-5 | TGTGCCAGCAGCCCCGCCGGGACTCAGTCCTACGAGCAGTACTTC | CASSPAGTQSYEQYF
TRBJ1-2 | . | . | TRBV6-1 | TGTGCCAGCAGTGAATACCTGGACTACAACTATGGCTACACCTTC | CASSEYLDYNYGYTF
TRBJ2-1 | TRBD2 | . | TRBV19 | TGTGCCAGTTCTGGACTAGCGAACTACAATGAGCAGTTCTTC | CASSGLANYNEQFF
TRBJ1-4 | TRBD1 | . | TRBV5-4 | TGTGCCAGCAGCTTGGAGGGACAGGGGGGTGAAAAACTGTTTTTT | CASSLEGQGGEKLFF
TRBJ2-1 | . | . | TRBV4-1 | TGCGCCAGCAGCCAAGGGCTAGTCCTCTACAATGAGCAGTTCTTC | CASSQGLVLYNEQFF
TRBJ1-5 | . | . | TRBV5-5 | TGTGCCAGCAGCCTGGATGAGTGGCAGCCCCAGCATTTT | CASSLDEWQPQHF
TRBJ2-7 | TRBD2 | . | TRBV27 | TGTGCCAGCAGTCTAGGGACTACTCGCAACGAGCAGTACTTC | CASSLGTTRNEQYF
TRBJ2-7 | TRBD2 | . | TRBV29-1 | TGCAGCGTGATCCCCTCAGGGGAAGGGGCTAGCGGGAGGACCTACGAGCAGTACTTC | CSVIPSGEGASGRTYEQYF
TRBJ1-1 | . | . | TRBV27 | TGTGCCAGCACAGGGGTGGGCGGTGAAGCTTTCTTT | CASTGVGGEAFF
TRBJ2-7 | . | once | TRBV27 | TGTGCCAGCGGGAACGTGGGGAGTCGTGAGCAGTACTTC | CASGNVGSREQYF
TRBJ2-1 | . | . | TRBV9 | TGTGCCAGCAGCGTAGGTAACAATGAGCAGTTCTTC | CASSVGNNEQFF
TRBJ2-1 | TRBD2 | . | TRBV11-3 | TGTGCCAGCAGCTTAGGGAGACTAGCGGGAATCGATGAGCAGTTCTTC | CASSLGRLAGIDEQFF
TRBJ2-4 | . | . | TRBV6-1 | TGTGCCAGCAGTGAATTCGGCGGAGGGTCGGTAGGGAACATTCAGTACTTC | CASSEFGGGSVGNIQYF
TRBJ2-7 | TRBD1 | . | TRBV6-6 | TGTGCCAGCAGGGCCCCGGGACAGGGGAACGAGCAGTACTTC | CASRAPGQGNEQYF
TRBJ1-1 | . | . | TRBV30 | TGTGCCTGGGGTAGGGGTTTTGGGCAGGGGAGAAGCACTGAAGCTTTCTTT | CAWGRGFGQGRSTEAFF
TRBJ1-2 | . | . | TRBV19 | TGTGCCAGTAGTTGGGGACAACAAGGCTACACCTTC | CASSWGQQGYTF
TRBJ2-2 | . | . | TRBV7-2 | TGTGCCAGCAGCCGCGAGACGGGAGACACCGGGGAGCTGTTTTTT | CASSRETGDTGELFF
TRBJ2-3 | . | once | TRBV4-1 | TGCGCCAGCAGCCGCGAACAGGGTGGAGTGGGCACAGATACGCAGTATTTT | CASSREQGGVGTDTQYF
TRBJ2-3 | . | . | TRBV5-1 | TGCGCCAGCATAGGAGGGACAGTCACAGATACGCAGTATTTT | CASIGGTVTDTQYF
TRBJ1-1 | . | . | TRBV27 | TGTGCCAGCAGCAAGACGGGGGGGAACACTGAAGCTTTCTTT | CASSKTGGNTEAFF
TRBJ2-7 | TRBD2 | . | TRBV9 | TGTGCCAGCAGCCCCCGACTAGCGGGCCACGAGCAGTACTTC | CASSPRLAGHEQYF
TRBJ2-7 | TRBD1 | . | TRBV5-5 | TGTGCCAGCAGCTTCCGACAGGGAAACGAGCAGTACTTC | CASSFRQGNEQYF
TRBJ2-3 | . | . | TRBV30 | TGTGCCTGGAGTTATGGGCGGGATAGCACAGATACGCAGTATTTT | CAWSYGRDSTDTQYF